This is a list of T cell receptor beta chains from one sample in a study of blood T cell repertoires in COVID-19. The method was immunoSEQ multiplex PCR; TCRdb's version includes in-frame clones alone and lacks a portion of them. Of some 200,000 clones listed, about four fifths are singletons. Source material: peripheral blood. The receptors stem from an elderly woman with COVID-19, enrolled during active disease. Each CDR3 is given with its conserved first and last residue.

>TRBV3-1/TRBV3-2|TRBJ2-2
CAAGTSGATGELFF
>TRBV3-1/TRBV3-2|TRBJ2-7
CASSQGPTDGISYEQYF
>TRBV10-3|TRBJ2-7
CAISEGGDSEYEQYF
>TRBV20-1|TRBJ1-2
CSARTGDGYTF
>TRBV28|TRBJ2-1
CASSPGRRGPESSYNEQFF
>TRBV28|TRBJ2-1
CASSNLLAGSYNEQFF
>TRBV19|TRBJ2-5
CASNKGAMGETQYF
>TRBV2|TRBJ2-7
CASSVSSGRDEQYF
>TRBV6-5|TRBJ1-2
CASSYVGGAGYTF
>TRBV19|TRBJ2-2
CASTGRGGTGELFF
>TRBV20-1|TRBJ2-1
CSARARTREFF
>TRBV3-1/TRBV3-2|TRBJ1-1
CASSTTGSMNTEAFF
>TRBV9|TRBJ1-5
CASSTGFGPQHF
>TRBV5-1|TRBJ2-2
CASSSRGSNTGELFF
>TRBV6-1|TRBJ2-7
CASSDRFSSQGSRYF
>TRBV19|TRBJ2-2
CASSIFGMRGNGELFF
>TRBV6-5|TRBJ2-5
CASSPDRDQETQYF
>TRBV14|TRBJ1-2
CASSLTGTPALQDYGYTF
>TRBV5-1|TRBJ2-5
CASSTGTSEAQYF
>TRBV6-4|TRBJ2-1
CASSVAGGPGEQFF
>TRBV5-3|TRBJ2-7
CANRYPGGDYEQYF
>TRBV7-6|TRBJ1-2
CASSPDRGPSGYTF
>TRBV18|TRBJ2-1
CASSPIRAYNEQFF
>TRBV5-1|TRBJ1-2
CASSPTGPYGYTF
>TRBV6-5|TRBJ1-1
CASRGREDTEAFF
>TRBV24-1|TRBJ2-1
CATSDLTGATVHEQFF
>TRBV6-2/TRBV6-3|TRBJ2-6
CASSRLREGSGANVLTF
>TRBV12-3/TRBV12-4|TRBJ1-2
CASSSLYGYTF
>TRBV15|TRBJ1-4
CATSRSAGQMWEKLFF
>TRBV19|TRBJ1-1
CASSIDPGGNTEAFF
>TRBV10-3|TRBJ2-3
CAISGTSGGHTDTQYF
>TRBV27|TRBJ2-1
CASSTPGSSYNEQFF
>TRBV3-1/TRBV3-2|TRBJ1-1
CASSQVVLSMNTEAFF
>TRBV20-1|TRBJ2-3
CSAITLDTQYF
>TRBV3-1/TRBV3-2|TRBJ1-6
CASSWTETNSPLHF
>TRBV18|TRBJ1-2
CASSPRQVSDGYTF
>TRBV7-7|TRBJ1-6
CASSPDRDSPLHF
>TRBV19|TRBJ2-5
CASQGGSQETQYF
>TRBV7-3|TRBJ1-2
CASSSERTGGLNGYTF
>TRBV7-2|TRBJ2-3
CASSPGGGGQDTQYF
>TRBV29-1|TRBJ1-1
CSASSGEMNTEAFF
>TRBV5-6|TRBJ2-1
CASSESPTTGNEQFF
>TRBV9|TRBJ2-7
CASSVGVGGGVYEQYF
>TRBV3-1/TRBV3-2|TRBJ1-2
CASSARDRASTF
>TRBV21-1|TRBJ2-4
CASPPKWGWNIQYF
>TRBV25-1|TRBJ2-1
CASSARGNPYNEQFF
>TRBV29-1|TRBJ1-2
CSARQGTAYGYTF
>TRBV6-5|TRBJ1-2
CATQEPGLPFYGYTF